The subject of this entry is one T cell receptor beta chain. This CDR3 spans 15 amino acids. Trimming shortened V by 0 bases and J by 2 bases, and 10 bases separated the two germline ends. The germline gives CDR1 SEHNR, CDR2 FQNEAQ (reference sequence). This entry comes from a study of blood T cell repertoires in COVID-19. The overall study: From T cells, B-cell-depleted T cells, or PBMCs came the material, which was cDNA or gDNA.

Profiling relied on immunoSEQ multiplex PCR, and the TCRdb table lists in-frame clones only, not all of them. This sample has about 230,000 clones; 80% to 85% occur once, and the top ten carry 15% to 20%. This TCR was recovered from a woman of 80 years or more with active or convalescent COVID-19. V usage is TRBV7-9 and J usage is TRBJ2-5; tentative D call: TRBD2 (6 bases). The sequenced sample was peripheral blood. CDR3 sequence reads: CASSLASGGQETQYF. The CDR3, as DNA: TGTGCCAGCAGCTTAGCCTCTGGGGGGCAAGAGACCCAGTACTTC.